The subject of this entry is one T cell receptor (beta chain). The sample comes from a study of blood T cell repertoires in COVID-19. Study context: Samples taken during acute and convalescent COVID-19 were collected in the United States, Italy and Spain. From T cells, B-cell-depleted T cells, or PBMCs came the material, which was cDNA or gDNA.

J gave up 1 base and V 4 bases, and 5 bases lay outside the gene matches. The CDR3 runs to 16 residues. Germline loops: CDR1 SNHLY, CDR2 FYNNEI. In the original workflow: Reference gene primer amplification in the assay estimated nucleated cell counts. Sequencing used immunoSEQ multiplex PCR; TCRdb keeps in-frame clones, though not all of them. D and trimming come from the DNA, and the V and J calls and clone size come from that table. This sample has 90,000 to 120,000 clones, with around 89% found just once. Sequencing input: peripheral blood. The receptor was derived from a woman of 80 years or more with acute or convalescent COVID-19. The V call is TRBV2, the J call TRBJ2-3; 10 bases are shared with TRBD2. The CDR3 reads CASSAHLAGGTDTQYF. In nucleotides, the CDR3 is TGTGCCAGCAGTGCCCATCTAGCGGGGGGCACAGATACGCAGTATTTT.